This TCR beta chain was captured in a study of human T cells and chemical hapten exposure (TCRdb year 2021). Regarding the research as a whole: For sensitization, 2% DPC in acetone was applied to a roughly 2 cm by roughly 2 cm area of upper inner arm skin. Weekly therapeutic DPC doses were additionally applied to the scalp of patients throughout the roughly 24-week study period. Patch tests used Finn chambers with 0.01% DPC on the upper back, scored after 6 days by International Contact Dermatitis Research Group standards. The patient cohort, mostly female, included alopecia areata with under or over 50% scalp involvement, alopecia totalis and alopecia universalis. Libraries were pooled for sequencing, and per-sample TCR yields varied mainly because of small differences in library volumes within the pool. Peripheral blood TCR repertoire changes were tracked in vivo in alopecia patients during primary and secondary sensitization to the hapten diphenylcyclopropenone (DPC). Blood samples were taken from patients before sensitization (week 0) and at 2, 6 and about 24 weeks after DPC sensitization. For TCR sequencing, blood came from some 31 alopecia patients at anywhere from one to four time points (pre-sensitization, 2, 6 and 24 weeks).

The investigation overall reported the following: After repeated subsampling, changes were observed in the strength of the expansion versus patch-test correlation and in the threshold at which the correlation became significant. Expanded TCRs formed significantly more large CDR3 similarity clusters than pre-sensitization or healthy control sets, consistent with antigen-driven responses. No change with DPC sensitization was found in the number of TCRs above 1 in 1000 frequency, and no evidence of global repertoire structure alterations was found. The number of PT1 expanded TCRs positively correlated with patch test score, significant at thresholds 8, 16 and 32 but not 4. Because all patients had alopecia, a presumed autoimmune disease, the immune response of the patients might differ from that of healthy individuals.

Sample time point, as interpreted from the label and publication: patch test 3, about 24 weeks after DPC sensitization. Per the publication, the treatment or condition label means: therapeutic diphenylcyclopropenone sensitization with weekly scalp DPC. At every patch-test visit, the blood draw took place before the patch test was put on. To be eligible, patients had to be aged 18 to 70, diagnosed with alopecia and judged suitable for DPC therapy, while pregnant patients were excluded. Total RNA was extracted from unfractionated whole blood that had been collected in Tempus Blood RNA tubes. Libraries were prepared through RACE. The instrument was a NextSeq 500. Library preparation attached unique molecular identifiers to individual cDNA molecules for quantitative, reproducible TCR counting. Both TCR alpha and TCR beta chains were sequenced from each blood RNA sample. Processing in the source paper ran as follows. Samples had a median of roughly 98,000 TCRs, with a range from roughly 23,224 to 700,000. The Decombinator software suite was used to annotate V, J and CDR3 in the TCR reads. To make PS versus PT1 abundance plots, every sample was subsampled to the same number of TCRs (28,000). Expanded TCRs were defined as absent before sensitization and observed at least eight times at the 2-week time point. TCRdb reprocessed the public reads (quality trimming at Q25 with fastp, clone calling with MiXCR) and kept in-frame beta chains. Each CDR3 protein gets just one entry, which takes the most common genes and DNA from the rows behind it. TCRdb's processing, not the study's, gives the V and J calls here. Counted in this sample were 75,000 to 90,000 distinct CDR3 sequences; 11% of them appeared once. Of the sample, around 3.6% falls within the top ten clones.

This clonotype turned up a few times. No antigen is known for it. Base qualities were left out, and no much larger clone turns up one base away. The specimen comprised whole blood, sampled in connection with sensitization to the hapten diphenylcyclopropenone (DPC). This clonotype was obtained from a woman aged 50 to 65 with alopecia areata. Some clones in this sample may be carry-over from other donors' samples.

The CDR3: CSVTRARGTEAFF. The DNA sequence is as follows: TGCAGCGTTACACGGGCACGTGGCACTGAAGCTTTCTTT. The chain joins TRBV29-1 to TRBJ1-1; confidence is insufficient to name the D gene. The V end loses 5 bases and the J end loses 4 bases, and a stretch of 14 bases separates them. The germline V gene yields SQVTM for CDR1 and ANQGSEA for CDR2. From cysteine to phenylalanine, the CDR3 is 13 amino acids long. The entry retains the CDR3 DNA only, 39 bases that are in frame from base 1.